The 32 T cell receptor beta chains in this list originate from one sample, sequenced in a study of cytomegalovirus exposure and HLA in healthy donors. In the PCR, 60 Vbeta and 13 Jbeta primers were used. Data came from immunoSEQ multiplex PCR; TCRdb stores just in-frame clones and leaves some out. The table records roughly 130,000 clones, 79% of them present only once. Source material: PBMCs. The receptor set was obtained from a man younger than 30 in good health and CMV-seronegative.

This clone was recorded once. The rearrangement links TRBV11-2 to TRBJ2-5, with 11 bases fitting TRBD1. With the DNA end fitting TRBJ2-7 better, the J assignment may be wrong. Germline CDR1 and CDR2: SGHAT and FQNNGV. This CDR3 region has 15 residues. The CDR3 DNA reads as TGTGCCAGCAGCTCCCCGGGACAGGGGGACTACGAGCAGTACTTC. Its translation: CASSSPGQGDYEQYF.

The V and J genes are TRBV25-1 and TRBJ1-3, with 9 bases that match TRBD1. Germline lookup yields CDR1 MGHDK and CDR2 SYGVNS. The CDR3 runs 14 residues. The V gene end was trimmed by 10 bases and the J gene end by 2 bases; junction bases not matched to a gene: 6. CDR3 bases: TGTGCCACCGGGGACAGGGACGCTGGAAACACCATATATTTT. Protein sequence: CATGDRDAGNTIYF.

This clone was observed a handful of times. The chain uses TRBV27 and TRBJ1-1; D uncertain. Trimming removed 5 bases at V and 4 bases at J, with 8 bases between. Per germline, CDR1 MNHEY and CDR2 SMNVEV (reference sequence). This CDR3 is 12 amino acids long. CDR3 nucleotides: TGTGCCAGCAGTATTGCAGGCACTGAAGCTTTCTTT. Amino acid sequence: CASSIAGTEAFF.

This chain links TRBV11-2 with TRBJ2-2; 9 bases are shared with TRBD1. CDR3 length equals 16 residues. CDR1 SGHAT and CDR2 FQNNGV come from the germline V gene. V lost 5 bases, J lost 3 bases, and 7 bases stayed unmatched. The CDR3 loop is CASSKTGGVDTGELFF. In nucleotides, the CDR3 is TGTGCCAGCAGCAAAACAGGGGGCGTCGACACCGGGGAGCTGTTTTTT.

The chain joins TRBV4-3 to TRBJ2-1, with 13 bases aligning to TRBD2. Germline trimming cut 2 bases from V and 13 bases from J; bases unmatched to any gene: 14. Germline V CDR1 and CDR2: LGHNA, YSLEER. The CDR3 sequence is 17 residues long. The CDR3 bases are TGCGCCAGCAGCCAAATTTTTACCGGGACTAGCGGGATAGCCCAGTTCTTC. The encoded protein is CASSQIFTGTSGIAQFF.

This clone appeared a single time. The chain links TRBV13 to TRBJ2-7, with D possibly being TRBD2 (6 bases). This CDR3 has 17 amino acids. CDR1 is PRHDT and CDR2 is FYEKMQ in the germline V gene (reference sequence). Between the trimmed V and J ends, which lost 5 bases and 1 base, there was a span of 21 bases. CDR3 sequence reads: CASSAQFSGRASYEQYV. Here the CDR3 DNA reads TGTGCCAGCAGCGCCCAATTCTCCGGGAGAGCTTCCTACGAGCAGTACGTC.

This clone was detected only once. The chain employs TRBV2 and TRBJ2-7; 8 bases are shared with TRBD1. Germline V gene lookup returns CDR1 SNHLY and CDR2 FYNNEI. The CDR3 totals 18 residues. V shed 6 bases and J 0 bases; nucleotides not matched to a gene: 16. CDR3 in DNA: TGTGCCAGCAGGGGGCTCGCTGACAGGGGCGTGAGCTCCTACGAGCAGTACGTC. Protein sequence: CASRGLADRGVSSYEQYV.

The genes are TRBV18 and TRBJ2-3; weak D call: TRBD2 (6 bases). The CDR3 is 16 residues long. V lost 0 bases to trimming and J lost 6 bases, with 16 bases between them. CDR1 KGHSH and CDR2 LQKENI come from the germline V gene. The CDR3 sequence: CASSPPVSGDYDTQYF. The CDR3 nucleotides are TGTGCCAGCTCACCACCGGTCTCGGGAGATTATGATACGCAGTATTTT.

About this clone: At the DNA level, this CDR3 is encoded by other sequences in the same sample as well. The CDR3 loop reads CASSLTGSNQPQHF. For the CDR3, the DNA is TGCGCCAGCAGCTTAACAGGGAGCAATCAGCCCCAGCATTTT. The J gene is TRBJ1-5, the V gene TRBV5-1, with D possibly being TRBD1 (6 bases). Per germline, CDR1 SGHRS and CDR2 YFSETQ. V lost 2 bases and J lost 1, with 7 bases in between. The CDR3 spans 14 residues.

With regard to this clone: This sample also contains other DNA sequences that code for the same CDR3. The gene calls are TRBV30 and TRBJ1-5; D remains ambiguous. The CDR3 is 13 residues long. Germline V CDR1 and CDR2: GTSNPN, SVGIG (reference sequence). V dropped 0 bases and J dropped 4 bases, with 7 bases sitting between them. CDR3 amino acids: CAWSVHSNQPQHF. For the CDR3, the DNA is TGTGCCTGGAGTGTACACAGTAATCAGCCCCAGCATTTT.

The chain uses TRBV29-1 and TRBJ2-3; 7 bases agree with TRBD2. The ends lost 6 bases at V and 2 bases at J; junction bases unmatched: 8. There are 14 residues in the CDR3. The germline CDR1 and CDR2 sequences are SQVTM and ANQGSEA. CDR3 coding DNA: TGCAGCGTCACCGGGACTAAGGTCACAGATACGCAGTATTTT. Translated, it gives CSVTGTKVTDTQYF.

This chain links TRBV7-2 with TRBJ2-7, with TRBD2 matching over 11 bases. This CDR3 region has 15 residues. V lost 1 base, J lost 4 bases, and 3 bases stayed unmatched. Germline CDR1 is SGHTA and CDR2 is FQGNSA. The CDR3 sequence is CASSLGGTSGYEQYV. CDR3 nucleotide sequence: TGTGCCAGCAGCTTAGGCGGGACTAGCGGTTACGAGCAGTACGTC.

This clone was seen only once. The chain is built from TRBV28 and TRBJ1-4; 9 positions match TRBD1. The CDR3 is 16 residues long. CDR1 is MDHEN, CDR2 SYDVKM, per germline. With 5 bases clipped from V and 2 bases from J, the junction kept 6 bases outside the gene matches. The CDR3 here is CASSKGQGITNEKLFF. Written as DNA, the CDR3 is TGTGCCAGCAGTAAGGGACAGGGAATCACTAATGAAAAACTGTTTTTT.

This chain links TRBV15 with TRBJ1-2, with D possibly being TRBD1 (5 bases). The germline V gene encodes CDR1 LNHNV and CDR2 YYDKDF (reference sequence). V lost 0 bases, J lost 1 base, and 12 bases lay in between. The CDR3 has 16 amino acids. The CDR3 DNA is TGTGCCACCAGCAGAGATAGGGGCCAGTATAACTATGGCTACACCTTC. The encoded protein is CATSRDRGQYNYGYTF.

This rearrangement joins TRBV19 to TRBJ2-3, with 8 bases lining up with TRBD2. Losses at the gene ends were 6 bases for V and 0 bases for J; bases not matched to a gene: 8. The CDR3 totals 16 residues. Germline V gene sequence: CDR1 LNHDA, CDR2 SQIVND (reference sequence). The CDR3 DNA sequence: TGTGCCAGTAGCCAAGATAGCGGGACTAGCACAGATACGCAGTATTTT. Translated: CASSQDSGTSTDTQYF.

V usage is TRBV7-9 and J usage is TRBJ2-7, with TRBD1 as a possible D gene (6 bases). Trimming removed 1 base from V and 3 bases from J, with 10 bases in between. Germline loops: CDR1 SEHNR, CDR2 FQNEAQ (reference sequence). The CDR3 runs 14 residues. CDR3 protein: CASSLGGHDYEQYF. As DNA, the CDR3 is TGTGCCAGCAGCTTAGGGGGACACGACTACGAGCAGTACTTC.

V gene TRBV7-9 combines with J gene TRBJ1-3; D call uncertain. The CDR3 consists of 12 residues. V was pared by 1 base and J by 7 bases, with 5 bases between. Germline V gives CDR1 SEHNR, CDR2 FQNEAQ (reference sequence). In DNA, the CDR3 is TGTGCCAGCAGCTTAGACGGGAACACCATATATTTT. It codes for CASSLDGNTIYF.

As concerns this clone: The sample contains more than one DNA sequence encoding this CDR3. J is TRBJ1-6 and V is TRBV18, with 10 bases aligning to TRBD1. Germline V CDR1 and CDR2: KGHSH, LQKENI. The CDR3 loop spans 15 amino acids. Trimming removed 3 bases from V and 6 bases from J; junction bases left unmatched: 2. In DNA form, the CDR3 reads TGTGCCAGCTCACCGCGGGACAGGGGTAATTCACCCCTCCACTTT. Translated, it gives CASSPRDRGNSPLHF.

The CDR3 sequence: CASSLGGWDTEAFF. CDR3 DNA: TGTGCCAGCAGCTTAGGGGGCTGGGACACTGAAGCTTTCTTT. The V gene is TRBV7-3, the J gene TRBJ1-1; possible D gene TRBD1, 6 bases. The V end was cut by 2 bases, the J end by 3 bases, with 10 bases between. The CDR3 totals 14 residues. The germline gives CDR1 SGHTA, CDR2 FQGTGA.

The V and J genes are TRBV7-9 and TRBJ2-3, with D perhaps TRBD2 (8 bases). Trimming shortened V by 3 bases and J by 6 bases, and 13 bases separated the two germline ends. Per the germline V gene, CDR1 is SEHNR and CDR2 is FQNEAQ (reference sequence). CDR3 length: 14 residues. The CDR3 DNA sequence: TGTGCCAGCAGCTTTAGCGGGACAGAGGATACGCAGTATTTT. Amino acids: CASSFSGTEDTQYF.

In its sample, this clone was seen once. The chain couples TRBV7-2 to TRBJ1-5; possibly TRBD1 for D (5 bases). Per the germline V gene, CDR1 is SGHTA and CDR2 is FQGNSA. The CDR3 is made up of 15 amino acids. Trimming removed 1 base at V and 7 bases at J, with 14 bases between. The CDR3 loop reads CASSLGRTKVQPQHF. The CDR3 coding sequence is TGTGCCAGCAGCTTAGGGCGGACAAAAGTGCAGCCCCAGCATTTT.

V gene TRBV5-1 combines with J gene TRBJ2-3; D gene uncertain. Germline CDR1 and CDR2: SGHRS and YFSETQ. Trimming cost V 4 bases and J 0 bases, with 18 bases left between them. The CDR3 contains 17 residues. The CDR3: CASSIGLLATSTDTQYF. CDR3 nucleotide sequence: TGCGCCAGCAGCATCGGGTTACTCGCTACGAGCACAGATACGCAGTATTTT.

The chain couples TRBV7-3 to TRBJ2-5, with 8 bases aligning to TRBD2. The V gene end was trimmed by 5 bases and the J gene end by 1 base; junction bases not matched to a gene: 6. CDR1 and CDR2 (germline): SGHTA, FQGTGA. This CDR3 region has 15 residues. The CDR3 region has the DNA TGTGCCAGCAGCGGGAATAGCGGGACCCAAGAGACCCAGTACTTC. Protein product: CASSGNSGTQETQYF.

The chain has TRBV5-6 and TRBJ1-1; 9 bases fit TRBD1. CDR1 and CDR2 from the germline V gene are SGHDT and YYEEEE. Losses at the gene ends were 5 bases for V and 6 bases for J; bases not matched to a gene: 5. The CDR3 is made up of 13 amino acids. CDR3 DNA: TGTGCCAGCAGTTGGGACAGGGAGGCTGAAGCTTTCTTT. It is translated as CASSWDREAEAFF.

This chain uses TRBV7-9 with TRBJ1-4; D ambiguous. The CDR3 has 14 residues. The V gene's germline CDR1 is SEHNR and CDR2 FQNEAQ (reference sequence). The V end lost 5 bases, the J end lost 12 bases, and 19 bases lay between the germline ends. This CDR3 is CASSKALGGAELFF. The CDR3 bases are TGTGCCAGCAGCAAAGCTCTGGGAGGAGCTGAACTGTTTTTT.

This chain connects TRBV13 to TRBJ2-5; 11 bases align to TRBD1. The assigned J gene may be wrong: the sequence end matches TRBJ2-7 better. CDR3 length: 14 residues. Germline-derived CDR1 and CDR2 are PRHDT and FYEKMQ (reference sequence). The CDR3 reads CASSVDRGLYEQYF. CDR3 bases: TGTGCCAGCAGCGTGGACAGGGGGCTCTACGAGCAGTACTTC.

The chain carries TRBV5-1 and TRBJ2-3, with TRBD2 matching 10 bases. Trimming took 1 base from V and 3 from J; bases not matched to a gene: 5. CDR1 and CDR2 (germline): SGHRS, YFSETQ. The CDR3 loop spans 16 amino acids. The CDR3 region has the DNA TGCGCCAGCAGCTTGTCTTCTAGCGGGAGAACAGATACGCAGTATTTT. It translates to CASSLSSSGRTDTQYF.

This sequence joins TRBV18 and TRBJ1-2; no clear D gene. The CDR3 is 13 residues long. CDR1 is KGHSH and CDR2 is LQKENI in the germline V gene. The V and J ends lost 3 bases and 5 bases respectively, with 10 bases between them. As DNA, the CDR3 is TGTGCCAGCTCACCTGGGCCTACTTATGGCTACACCTTC. This encodes CASSPGPTYGYTF.

This clone was seen only a few times. The V call is TRBV5-1, the J call TRBJ1-6; 7 bases map to TRBD1. V trimming: 0 bases; J trimming: 4 bases; junction bases outside the gene matches: 1. Germline values: CDR1 SGHRS, CDR2 YFSETQ. There are 15 residues in the CDR3. CDR3 protein: CASSLVTGYNSPLHF. CDR3 nucleotides: TGCGCCAGCAGCTTGGTGACAGGGTATAATTCACCCCTCCACTTT.

The J gene is TRBJ1-1, the V gene TRBV29-1; 9 bases line up with TRBD1. The CDR3 runs 15 residues. The trim removed 6 bases at V and 0 bases at J, leaving 8 bases unmatched. The germline V gene has CDR1 SQVTM and CDR2 ANQGSEA. CDR3 bases: TGCAGCGTGGACGGGACAGGGAGTTTGAACACTGAAGCTTTCTTT. Translating it yields CSVDGTGSLNTEAFF. The full variable domain, with the rest looked up from reference TRBV29-1 and TRBJ1-1, is SAVISQKPSRDICQRGTSLTIQCQVDSQVTMMFWYRQQPGQSLTLIATANQGSEATYESGFVIDKFPISRPNLTFSTLTVSNMSPEDSSIYLCSVDGTGSLNTEAFFGQGTRLTVV.

The chain joins TRBV29-1 to TRBJ2-5, with D unresolved. Germline assignment: CDR1 SQVTM and CDR2 ANQGSEA. V shed 4 bases and J shed 1 base, with 7 bases lying between them. This CDR3 has 12 amino acids. This chain's CDR3 is CSVGRSQETQYF. CDR3 bases: TGCAGCGTTGGACGGAGCCAAGAGACCCAGTACTTC.

The genes are TRBV30 and TRBJ1-4; 7 nucleotides agree with TRBD1. The CDR3 is 14 amino acids. Germline CDR1 is GTSNPN and CDR2 is SVGIG (reference sequence). V gave up 5 bases and J gave up 6 bases; unmatched junction bases: 9. In DNA form, the CDR3 reads TGTGCCTGGGAACCCGACAGGGTGCATGAAAAACTGTTTTTT. It codes for CAWEPDRVHEKLFF.